This entry is about one TCR beta chain. Its antigen is unidentified. These data are taken from a study of shared clonotypes between healthy human individuals. As for the study in general: Three plates were used per donor for CD4 naive, three for CD4 memory, two for CD8 naive and one for CD8 memory. Study outcomes and limitations: Among several donors, roughly 5.4% of naive CD4 clonotypes were found in common. Among non-shared clonotypes, generation probabilities were lower than among those shared by all four donors.

The naive CD8 population came from CD45RO-negative cells selected for CCR7, without terminally differentiated effector memory CD45RA+ cells. In the original analysis: ImmunoSEQ gave junction-only sequences without quality scores, so filtering differed. Measured with immunoSEQ multiplex PCR; TCRdb has only the in-frame clones, and not every one. V, J and clone size are taken as reported in that table, and D and trimming were inferred from the DNA itself. Of some 2 million clones in the sample, about 95% were seen once. V was shortened by 6 bases and J by 2 bases, with 16 bases between the two germline ends. The germline gives CDR1 MDHEN, CDR2 SYDVKM. The CDR3 contains 15 residues.

This TCR was sampled from a man aged 18-30 years in good health. Specimen: naive CD8+ T cells sorted from blood. The chain is built from TRBV28 and TRBJ2-5; weak D call: TRBD1 (5 bases). The CDR3 is CASSLQDESQETQYF. The CDR3 nucleotides read TGTGCCAGCAGCTTACAGGACGAATCACAAGAGACCCAGTACTTC. Full variable domain (outside the CDR3, taken from reference TRBV28 and TRBJ2-5): DVKVTQSSRYLVKRTGEKVFLECVQDMDHENMFWYRQDPGLGLRLIYFSYDVKMKEKGDIPEGYSVSREKKERFSLILESASTNQTSMYLCASSLQDESQETQYFGPGTRLLVL.